This is a list of T cell receptor beta chains from one sample in a study of tumor and adjacent non-tumor tissue in lung cancer. TCRdb analysed the multiplex PCR reads with MiXCR anew, one entry per CDR3 protein. The profile shows tens of thousands of distinct CDR3 sequences, roughly two thirds of them singletons. Sequencing was carried out using distant non-tumor lung tissue. The receptors were sampled from a man between 65 and 80 years old with non-small cell lung cancer. The conserved cysteine and the conserved F or W are not part of the CDR3 here.

v_call	j_call	cdr3_aa
TRBV6-1	TRBJ2-5	ASRRLAGGPVETQY
TRBV29-1	TRBJ2-3	SARQGASTRGLIGTDTQY
TRBV10-2	TRBJ2-2	ASRTTTTGELF
TRBV4-1	TRBJ2-6	ASSQEGTFSGANVLT
TRBV29-1	TRBJ1-2	SGRAENYGYT
TRBV13	TRBJ1-6	TSSGRRGPSPLH
TRBV5-4	TRBJ2-2	ASSLGPGGELF
TRBV5-4	TRBJ2-2	ASSKRTGGTGELF
TRBV5-1	TRBJ2-5	ASSPRGGRSEETQY
TRBV20-1	TRBJ2-2	SARDRGGLAFNTGKLF
TRBV5-4	TRBJ2-7	ASSFMDGAYEQY
TRBV11-2	TRBJ2-5	AISFAGEGTQY
TRBV12-3/TRBV12-4	TRBJ1-6	ASSLRDPRNSPLH
TRBV4-2	TRBJ2-7	ASNRGETTYYEQY
TRBV10-1	TRBJ2-1	ASSEWGTGGEQF
TRBV29-1	TRBJ2-3	SVEASYTGTQY
TRBV4-1	TRBJ2-2	NSSLQREAYTGELF
TRBV20-1	TRBJ1-2	SARDVGSYEGYA
TRBV15	TRBJ2-3	ATRTVGVSTDTQY
TRBV6-2/TRBV6-3	TRBJ1-1	ASSNIAEAF
TRBV10-3	TRBJ2-3	AISRDRDITDTQY
TRBV28	TRBJ2-2	ASTGRRDTGELF
TRBV6-6	TRBJ1-1	TSSSPGNTEAF
TRBV6-1	TRBJ2-1	ASTFDSQRVYIEQF
TRBV6-4	TRBJ2-3	ASSEGTGGPDTQY
TRBV28	TRBJ1-1	ASSPPDRGAF
TRBV6-1	TRBJ2-5	ASSETAGAEETQY
TRBV28	TRBJ2-7	ASNRDLIYEQY
TRBV4-2	TRBJ1-4	ASSQSGQGAREKLF
TRBV4-2	TRBJ1-2	ASSRDQGSYGYA
TRBV7-8	TRBJ2-7	ASSSQGGVHYEQY
TRBV7-8	TRBJ2-1	ASSLARGEQF
TRBV6-2/TRBV6-3	TRBJ1-5	ASSLQGQGGHQPQH
TRBV30	TRBJ2-7	AWSWDRARSYEQY
TRBV4-2	TRBJ2-7	AGSQVPSGPYEQY
TRBV5-4	TRBJ2-1	ASGAQGYMGRQQF
TRBV7-3	TRBJ2-3	ASSLIGGRTDTQY
TRBV29-1	TRBJ2-5	SVVRGEETQY
TRBV12-5	TRBJ1-2	ASALDRAGYT
TRBV11-2	TRBJ2-1	ASSLDRSQGKYNEQF